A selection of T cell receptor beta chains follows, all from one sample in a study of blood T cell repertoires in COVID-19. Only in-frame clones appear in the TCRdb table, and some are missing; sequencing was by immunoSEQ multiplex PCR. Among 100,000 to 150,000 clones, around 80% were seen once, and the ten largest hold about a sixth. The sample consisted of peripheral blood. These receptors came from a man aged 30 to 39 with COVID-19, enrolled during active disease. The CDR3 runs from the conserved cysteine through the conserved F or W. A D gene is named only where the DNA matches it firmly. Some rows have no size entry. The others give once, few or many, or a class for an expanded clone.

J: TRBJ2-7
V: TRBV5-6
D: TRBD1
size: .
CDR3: CASSLGHRGKGYEQYF
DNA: TGTGCCAGCAGCTTGGGGCACAGGGGAAAGGGGTACGAGCAGTACTTC

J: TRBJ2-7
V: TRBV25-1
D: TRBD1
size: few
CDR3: CASSPWTGGDYEQYF
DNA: TGTGCCAGCAGCCCCTGGACAGGGGGGGACTACGAGCAGTACTTC

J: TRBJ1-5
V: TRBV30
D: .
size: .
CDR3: CAWTRGSNQPQHF
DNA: TGTGCCTGGACTAGGGGTAGCAATCAGCCCCAGCATTTT

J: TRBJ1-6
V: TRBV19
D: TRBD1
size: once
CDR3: CASNRQGDDSPLHF
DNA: TGTGCCAGTAATAGACAGGGGGACGATTCACCCCTCCACTTT

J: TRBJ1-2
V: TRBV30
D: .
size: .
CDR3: CAWRPQDYGYTF
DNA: TGTGCCTGGAGACCCCAGGATTATGGCTACACCTTC

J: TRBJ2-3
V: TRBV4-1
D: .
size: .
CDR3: CASSRGLSTDTQYF
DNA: TGCGCCAGCAGCCGAGGACTGAGCACAGATACGCAGTATTTT

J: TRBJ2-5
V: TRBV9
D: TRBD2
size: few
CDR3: CASSPSGRVSETQYF
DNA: TGTGCCAGCAGCCCCTCTGGGAGGGTATCGGAGACCCAGTACTTC

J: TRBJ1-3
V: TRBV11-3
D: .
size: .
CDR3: CASSQGQQGNTIYF
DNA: TGTGCCAGCAGCCAGGGGCAGCAAGGAAACACCATATATTTT

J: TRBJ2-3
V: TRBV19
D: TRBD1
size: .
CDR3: CASSDRGTDTQYF
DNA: TGTGCCAGTAGTGACAGGGGGACAGATACGCAGTATTTT

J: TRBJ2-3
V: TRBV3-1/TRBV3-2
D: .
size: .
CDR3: CASSPRDNRGTDTQYF
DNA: TGTGCCAGCAGCCCTAGAGATAATCGGGGCACAGATACGCAGTATTTT

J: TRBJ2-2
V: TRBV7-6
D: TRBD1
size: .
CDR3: CASSLGGTGNIYTGELFF
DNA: TGTGCCAGCAGCTTAGGCGGGACAGGAAATATCTACACCGGGGAGCTGTTTTTT

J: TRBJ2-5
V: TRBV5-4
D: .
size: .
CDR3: CASSLRSGRQETQYF
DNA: TGTGCCAGCAGCTTGCGGTCAGGGCGACAAGAGACCCAGTACTTC

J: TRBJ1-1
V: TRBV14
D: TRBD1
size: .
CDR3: CASSRDRVVDTEAFF
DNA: TGTGCCAGCAGCCGAGACAGGGTCGTAGACACTGAAGCTTTCTTT

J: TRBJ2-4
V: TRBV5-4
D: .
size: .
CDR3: CASSFGHPPDIQYF
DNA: TGTGCCAGCAGTTTTGGACACCCACCTGACATTCAGTACTTC

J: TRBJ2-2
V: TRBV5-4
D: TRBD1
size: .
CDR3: CASSFGQVWNTGELFF
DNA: TGTGCCAGCAGCTTCGGACAGGTGTGGAACACCGGGGAGCTGTTTTTT

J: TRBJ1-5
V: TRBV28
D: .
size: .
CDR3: CASSLSSNQPQHF
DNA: TGTGCCAGCAGCTTGAGTAGCAATCAGCCCCAGCATTTT

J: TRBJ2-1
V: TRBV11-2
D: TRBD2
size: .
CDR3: CASSLGVGLAGPYNEQFF
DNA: TGTGCCAGCAGCTTAGGAGTGGGACTAGCGGGTCCCTACAATGAGCAGTTCTTC

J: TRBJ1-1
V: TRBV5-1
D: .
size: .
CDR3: CASSPAGVTEAFF
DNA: TGCGCCAGCAGCCCAGCAGGGGTGACTGAAGCTTTCTTT

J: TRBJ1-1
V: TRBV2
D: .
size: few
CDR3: CASFSGGEAFF
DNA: TGTGCCAGCTTTTCTGGAGGGGAAGCTTTCTTT

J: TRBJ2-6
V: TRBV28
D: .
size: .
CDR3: CASSFPVVAGANVLTF
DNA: TGTGCCAGCAGTTTCCCGGTCGTCGCTGGGGCCAACGTCCTGACTTTC

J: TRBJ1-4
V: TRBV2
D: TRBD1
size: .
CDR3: CASSEGTGDGEKLFF
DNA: TGTGCCAGCAGTGAGGGGACAGGGGACGGGGAAAAACTGTTTTTT

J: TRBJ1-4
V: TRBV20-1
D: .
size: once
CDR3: CSAPREKLFF
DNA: TGCAGTGCCCCCCGGGAAAAACTGTTTTTT

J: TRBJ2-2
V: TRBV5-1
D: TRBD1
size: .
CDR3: CASSSSTGTDTGELFF
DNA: TGCGCCAGCAGCTCATCCACCGGGACAGACACCGGGGAGCTGTTTTTT

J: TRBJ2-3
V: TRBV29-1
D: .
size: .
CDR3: CSVKPAGTGGTDTQYF
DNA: TGCAGCGTCAAACCCGCCGGGACGGGAGGCACAGATACGCAGTATTTT

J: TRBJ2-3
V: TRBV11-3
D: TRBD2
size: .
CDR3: CASSSLGEGRGDTQYF
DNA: TGTGCCAGCAGTTCCCTCGGGGAGGGCCGCGGGGATACGCAGTATTTT

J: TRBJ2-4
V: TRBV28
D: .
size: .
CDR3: CASSFAGIGNIQYF
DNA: TGTGCCAGCAGTTTTGCAGGGATTGGAAACATTCAGTACTTC

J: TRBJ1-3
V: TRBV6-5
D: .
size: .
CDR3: CASMRRYSGNTIYF
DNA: TGTGCCAGCATGCGGCGCTACTCTGGAAACACCATATATTTT

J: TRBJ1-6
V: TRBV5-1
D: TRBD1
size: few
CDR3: CASSSTGPRGSPLHF
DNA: TGCGCCAGCAGCTCGACAGGGCCTAGGGGTTCACCCCTCCACTTT

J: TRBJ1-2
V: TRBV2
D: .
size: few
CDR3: CAINGREAPKDYGYTF
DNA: TGTGCCATCAACGGTCGGGAAGCTCCCAAAGACTATGGCTACACCTTC

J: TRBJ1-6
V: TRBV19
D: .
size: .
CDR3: CASSKGVTSPLHF
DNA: TGTGCCAGTAGTAAGGGGGTAACCTCACCCCTCCACTTT

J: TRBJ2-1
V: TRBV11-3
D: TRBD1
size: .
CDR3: CASSPGTDNEQFF
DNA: TGTGCCAGCAGCCCCGGGACAGACAATGAGCAGTTCTTC

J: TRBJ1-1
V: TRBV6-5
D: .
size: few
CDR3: CASSTGSGTEAFF
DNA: TGTGCCAGCAGTACAGGGTCGGGCACTGAAGCTTTCTTT

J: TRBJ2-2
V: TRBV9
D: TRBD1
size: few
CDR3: CASSPRTGVDTGELFF
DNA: TGTGCCAGCAGCCCTCGTACAGGGGTGGACACCGGGGAGCTGTTTTTT

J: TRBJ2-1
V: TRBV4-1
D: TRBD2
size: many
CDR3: CASRGTSGYNEQFF
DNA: TGCGCCAGCAGAGGGACTAGCGGGTACAATGAGCAGTTCTTC

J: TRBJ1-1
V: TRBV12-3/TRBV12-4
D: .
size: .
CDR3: CASSQTPNTEAFF
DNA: TGTGCCAGCAGTCAGACACCGAACACTGAAGCTTTCTTT

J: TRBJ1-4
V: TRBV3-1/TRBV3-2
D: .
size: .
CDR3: CASSQEMATGKLFF
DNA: TGTGCCAGCAGCCAAGAGATGGCAACGGGAAAACTGTTTTTT

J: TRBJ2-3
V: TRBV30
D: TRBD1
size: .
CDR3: CAWSVGSGQSTDTQYF
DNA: TGTGCCTGGAGTGTCGGTTCGGGACAGTCCACAGATACGCAGTATTTT

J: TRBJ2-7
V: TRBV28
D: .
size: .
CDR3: CASRQQGQTSRGTYEQYF
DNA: TGTGCCAGCAGGCAACAGGGACAGACTAGTCGGGGCACCTACGAGCAGTACTTC

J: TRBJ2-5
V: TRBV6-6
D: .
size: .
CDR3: CASSYSGGGRGETQYF
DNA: TGTGCCAGCAGTTACTCAGGCGGGGGCCGGGGGGAGACCCAGTACTTC

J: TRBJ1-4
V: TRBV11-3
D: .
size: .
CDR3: CASTLGWTATNEKLFF
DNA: TGTGCCAGCACCCTAGGGTGGACTGCAACTAATGAAAAACTGTTTTTT

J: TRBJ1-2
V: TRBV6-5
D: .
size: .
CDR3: CASSYSARGYGYTF
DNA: TGTGCCAGCAGTTACTCGGCCAGGGGCTATGGCTACACCTTC

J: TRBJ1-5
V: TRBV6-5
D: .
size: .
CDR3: CASSSRSNQPQHF
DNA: TGTGCCAGCAGTTCCAGGAGCAATCAGCCCCAGCATTTT

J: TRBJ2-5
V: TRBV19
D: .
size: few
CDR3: CASSIPGERETQYF
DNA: TGTGCCAGTAGTATACCGGGGGAGAGAGAGACCCAGTACTTC

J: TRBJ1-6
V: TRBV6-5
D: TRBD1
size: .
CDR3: CASTRTGRSNSPLHF
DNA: TGTGCCAGCACTCGGACAGGGAGGAGTAATTCACCCCTCCACTTT

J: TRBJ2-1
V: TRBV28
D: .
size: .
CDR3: CASAPKKGTGDEQFF
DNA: TGTGCCAGCGCCCCAAAAAAAGGGACTGGGGATGAGCAGTTCTTC

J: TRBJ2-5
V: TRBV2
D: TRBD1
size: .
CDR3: CASSEAGQEETQYF
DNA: TGTGCCAGCAGTGAAGCGGGACAGGAAGAGACCCAGTACTTC

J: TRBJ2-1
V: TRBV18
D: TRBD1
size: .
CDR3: CASSATGTGGYNEQFF
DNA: TGTGCCAGCTCAGCGACCGGGACAGGGGGCTACAATGAGCAGTTCTTC

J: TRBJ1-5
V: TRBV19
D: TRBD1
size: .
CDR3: CASSYGQGNVQPQHF
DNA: TGTGCCAGTAGCTACGGACAGGGGAACGTTCAGCCCCAGCATTTT

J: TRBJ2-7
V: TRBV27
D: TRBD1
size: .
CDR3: CASSLGTGAYEQYF
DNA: TGTGCCAGCAGTTTAGGGACAGGGGCTTACGAGCAGTACTTC

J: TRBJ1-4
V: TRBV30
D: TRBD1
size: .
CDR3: CAWLDRGNEKLFF
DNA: TGTGCCTGGTTGGACAGGGGGAATGAAAAACTGTTTTTT

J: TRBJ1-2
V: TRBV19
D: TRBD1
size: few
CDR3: CASSIQGGDYGYTF
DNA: TGTGCCAGTAGTATTCAGGGGGGAGACTATGGCTACACCTTC

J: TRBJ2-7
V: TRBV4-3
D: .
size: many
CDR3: CASSQEIGVTYEQYF
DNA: TGCGCCAGCAGCCAAGAGATAGGGGTCACCTACGAGCAGTACTTC

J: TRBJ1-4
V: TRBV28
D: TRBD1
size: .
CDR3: CASSSSGTGREKLFF
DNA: TGTGCCAGCAGTTCTTCCGGGACAGGGAGAGAAAAACTGTTTTTT

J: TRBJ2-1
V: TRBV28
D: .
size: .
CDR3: CASSSGTNEQFF
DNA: TGTGCCAGCAGTTCAGGGACTAATGAGCAGTTCTTC

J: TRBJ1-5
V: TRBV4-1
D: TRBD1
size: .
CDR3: CASSQGQGQGYQPQHF
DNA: TGCGCCAGCAGCCAAGGTCAGGGACAGGGTTATCAGCCCCAGCATTTT

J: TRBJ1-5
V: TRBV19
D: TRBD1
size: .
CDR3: CASSILEPGGSNQPQHF
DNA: TGTGCCAGTAGCATCCTCGAACCAGGGGGTAGCAATCAGCCCCAGCATTTT

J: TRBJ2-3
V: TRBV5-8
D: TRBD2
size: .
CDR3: CATWGLAGGFTDTQYF
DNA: TGTGCGACTTGGGGTCTAGCGGGGGGATTTACAGATACGCAGTATTTT

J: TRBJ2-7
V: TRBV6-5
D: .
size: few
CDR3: CASSRSGNEQYF
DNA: TGTGCCAGCAGTCGCTCGGGGAACGAGCAGTACTTC

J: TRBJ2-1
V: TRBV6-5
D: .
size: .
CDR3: CASHAGTGNYNEQFF
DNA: TGTGCCAGCCATGCAGGCACGGGGAACTACAATGAGCAGTTCTTC